The TCR beta chain described here comes from a study of TIL therapy for anti-PD-1-resistant metastatic lung cancer. Documented time point: pre-treatment sample, taken before nivolumab and TIL therapy. Most excised metastases sampled were pleural nodules or supraclavicular lymph nodes. Tumors were harvested before any PD-1/PD-L1 blockade. This clone turned up a few times. CDR3 length: 15 amino acids. V dropped 2 bases and J dropped 6; count of bases not matched to a gene: 7. The germline gives CDR1 MNHNS, CDR2 SASEGT. This was the immunoSEQ v3 assay. Measured with immunoSEQ multiplex PCR; TCRdb has only the in-frame clones, and not every one. Of 10,000 to 15,000 clones in the sample, roughly 58% were seen once.

The receptor was isolated from a person aged 25 to 85 with non-small cell lung cancer. J is TRBJ1-1 and V is TRBV6-1; 9 bases map to TRBD1. The sample in question was tumor tissue, obtained at baseline. This chain's CDR3 is CASSEPGQGIAEAFF. CDR3 nucleotides: TGTGCCAGCAGTGAACCGGGACAGGGAATCGCTGAAGCTTTCTTT.